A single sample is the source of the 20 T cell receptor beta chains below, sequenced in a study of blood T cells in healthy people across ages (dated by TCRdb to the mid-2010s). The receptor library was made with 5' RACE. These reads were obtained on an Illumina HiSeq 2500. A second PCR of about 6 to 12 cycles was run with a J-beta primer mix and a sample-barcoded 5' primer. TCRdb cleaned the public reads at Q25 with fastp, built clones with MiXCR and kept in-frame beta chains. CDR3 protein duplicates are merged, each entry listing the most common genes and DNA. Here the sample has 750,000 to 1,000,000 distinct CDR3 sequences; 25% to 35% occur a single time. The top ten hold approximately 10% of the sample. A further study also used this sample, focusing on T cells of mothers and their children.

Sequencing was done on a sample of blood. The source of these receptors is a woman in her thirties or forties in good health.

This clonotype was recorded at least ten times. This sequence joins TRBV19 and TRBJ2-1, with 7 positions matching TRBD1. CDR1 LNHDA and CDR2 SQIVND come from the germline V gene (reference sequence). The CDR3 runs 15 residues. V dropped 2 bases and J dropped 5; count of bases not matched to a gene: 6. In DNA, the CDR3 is TGTGCCAGTAGTATATTGGACAGGCCCCACAATGAGCAGTTCTTC. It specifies CASSILDRPHNEQFF.

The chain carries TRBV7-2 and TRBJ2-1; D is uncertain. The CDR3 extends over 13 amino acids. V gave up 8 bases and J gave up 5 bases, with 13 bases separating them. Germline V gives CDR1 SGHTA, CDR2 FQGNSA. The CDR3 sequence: CASGALRNNEQFF. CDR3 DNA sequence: TGTGCCAGCGGCGCCTTAAGGAACAATGAGCAGTTCTTC. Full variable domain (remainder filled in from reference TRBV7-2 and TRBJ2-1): GAGVSQSPSNKVTEKGKDVELRCDPISGHTALYWYRQSLGQGLEFLIYFQGNSAPDKSGLPSDRFSAERTGGSVSTLTIQRTQQEDSAVYLCASGALRNNEQFFGPGTRLTVL.

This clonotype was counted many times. CDR3 amino acids: CASSSTSGSSYEQYF. The CDR3 DNA follows: TGTGCCAGCAGCTCGACTAGCGGGAGCTCCTACGAGCAGTACTTC. The chain has TRBV11-2 and TRBJ2-7; 12 bases agree with TRBD2. The germline V gene has CDR1 SGHAT and CDR2 FQNNGV. The length of the CDR3 is 15 residues. J lost 0 bases, V lost 4 bases, and 1 base had no gene match.

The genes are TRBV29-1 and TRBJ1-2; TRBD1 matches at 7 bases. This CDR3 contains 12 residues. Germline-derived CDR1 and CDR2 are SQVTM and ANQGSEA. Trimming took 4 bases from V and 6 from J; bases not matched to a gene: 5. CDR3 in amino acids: CSVGQGEDGYTF. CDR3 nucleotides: TGCAGCGTTGGGCAGGGGGAGGATGGCTACACCTTC.

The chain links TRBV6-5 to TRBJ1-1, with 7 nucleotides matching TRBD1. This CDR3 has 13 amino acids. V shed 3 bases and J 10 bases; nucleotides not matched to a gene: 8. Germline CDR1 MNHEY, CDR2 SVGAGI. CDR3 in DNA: TGTGCCAGCAGTTATCTACAGGGGCCCGGAGCTTTCTTT. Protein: CASSYLQGPGAFF.

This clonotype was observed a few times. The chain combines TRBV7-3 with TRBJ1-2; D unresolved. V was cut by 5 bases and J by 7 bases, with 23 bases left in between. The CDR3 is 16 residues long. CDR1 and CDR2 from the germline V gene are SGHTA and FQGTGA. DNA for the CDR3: TGTGCCAGCAGCAAAGAGATTATAGTCCCTGCGAGTGGCTACACCTTC. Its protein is CASSKEIIVPASGYTF.

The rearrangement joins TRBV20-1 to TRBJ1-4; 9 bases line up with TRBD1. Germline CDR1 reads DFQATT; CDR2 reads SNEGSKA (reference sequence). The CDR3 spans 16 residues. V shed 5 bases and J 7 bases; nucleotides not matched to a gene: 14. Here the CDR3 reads CSAAGSVQGASEKLFF. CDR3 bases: TGCAGTGCTGCCGGATCCGTACAGGGGGCGAGTGAAAAACTGTTTTTT.

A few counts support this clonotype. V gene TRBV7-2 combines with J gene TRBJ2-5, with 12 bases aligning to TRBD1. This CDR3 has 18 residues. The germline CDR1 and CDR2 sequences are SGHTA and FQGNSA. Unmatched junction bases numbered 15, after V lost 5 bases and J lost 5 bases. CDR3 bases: TGTGCCAGCAGCACCGGGACAGGGGGCATTTTGTATATGGAGACCCAGTACTTC. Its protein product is CASSTGTGGILYMETQYF.

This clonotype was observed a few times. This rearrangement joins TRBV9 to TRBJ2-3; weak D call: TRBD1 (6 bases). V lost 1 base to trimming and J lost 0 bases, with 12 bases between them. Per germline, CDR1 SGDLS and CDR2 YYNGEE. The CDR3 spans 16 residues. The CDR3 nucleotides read TGTGCCAGCAGCGTAATCTCAGGGGATAGCACAGATACGCAGTATTTT. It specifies CASSVISGDSTDTQYF.

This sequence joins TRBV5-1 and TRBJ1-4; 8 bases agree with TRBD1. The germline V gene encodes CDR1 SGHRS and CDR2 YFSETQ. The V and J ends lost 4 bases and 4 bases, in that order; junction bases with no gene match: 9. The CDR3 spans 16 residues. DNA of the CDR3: TGCGCCAGCAGCATGGGACAGGTCATGGGTAATGAAAAACTGTTTTTT. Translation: CASSMGQVMGNEKLFF.

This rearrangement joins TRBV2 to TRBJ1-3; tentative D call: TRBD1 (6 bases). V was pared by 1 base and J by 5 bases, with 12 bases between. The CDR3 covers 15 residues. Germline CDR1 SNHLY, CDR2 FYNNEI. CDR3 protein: CASSEDRDWRNTIYF. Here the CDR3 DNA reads TGTGCCAGCAGTGAAGACAGGGATTGGAGAAACACCATATATTTT.

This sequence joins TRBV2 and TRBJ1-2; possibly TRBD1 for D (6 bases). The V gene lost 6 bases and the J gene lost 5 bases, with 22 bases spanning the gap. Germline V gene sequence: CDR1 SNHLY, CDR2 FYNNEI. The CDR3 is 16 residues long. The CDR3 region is CASRRGQWKEDYGYTF. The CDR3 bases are TGTGCCAGCAGGAGAGGACAGTGGAAGGAGGATTATGGCTACACCTTC.

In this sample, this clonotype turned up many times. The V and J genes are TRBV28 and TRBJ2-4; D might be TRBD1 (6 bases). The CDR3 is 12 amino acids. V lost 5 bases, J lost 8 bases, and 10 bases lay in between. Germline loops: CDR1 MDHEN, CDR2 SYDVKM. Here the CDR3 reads CASSTYRDIQYF. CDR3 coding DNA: TGTGCCAGCAGTACCTACAGGGACATTCAGTACTTC.

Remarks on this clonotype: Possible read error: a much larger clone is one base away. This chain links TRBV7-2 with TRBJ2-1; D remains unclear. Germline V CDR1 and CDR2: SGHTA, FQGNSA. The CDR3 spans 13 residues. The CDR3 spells CASSWFSNNGQFF. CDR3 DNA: TGTGCCAGCAGCTGGTTCTCAAACAATGGGCAGTTCTTC.

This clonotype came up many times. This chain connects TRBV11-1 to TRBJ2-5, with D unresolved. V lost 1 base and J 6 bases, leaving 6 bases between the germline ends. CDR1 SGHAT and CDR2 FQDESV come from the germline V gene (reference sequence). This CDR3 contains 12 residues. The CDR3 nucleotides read TGTGCCAGCAGCTTAGGAGGACAGACCCAGTACTTC. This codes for CASSLGGQTQYF.

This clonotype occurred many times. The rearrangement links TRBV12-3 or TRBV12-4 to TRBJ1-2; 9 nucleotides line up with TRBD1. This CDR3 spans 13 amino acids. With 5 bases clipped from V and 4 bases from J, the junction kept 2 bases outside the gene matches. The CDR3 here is CASSIQGAYGYTF. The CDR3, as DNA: TGTGCCAGCAGTATACAGGGGGCCTATGGCTACACCTTC.

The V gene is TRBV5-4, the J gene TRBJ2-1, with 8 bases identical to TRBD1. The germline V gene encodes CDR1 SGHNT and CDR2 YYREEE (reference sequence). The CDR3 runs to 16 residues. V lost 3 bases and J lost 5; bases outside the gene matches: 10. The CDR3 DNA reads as TGTGCCAGCAGCTGGGACCGCCACAGGGGGGACAATGAGCAGTTCTTC. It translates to CASSWDRHRGDNEQFF. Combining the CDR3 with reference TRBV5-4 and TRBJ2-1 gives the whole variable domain ETGVTQSPTHLIKTRGQQVTLRCSSQSGHNTVSWYQQALGQGPQFIFQYYREEENGRGNFPPRFSGLQFPNYSSELNVNALELDDSALYLCASSWDRHRGDNEQFFGPGTRLTVL.

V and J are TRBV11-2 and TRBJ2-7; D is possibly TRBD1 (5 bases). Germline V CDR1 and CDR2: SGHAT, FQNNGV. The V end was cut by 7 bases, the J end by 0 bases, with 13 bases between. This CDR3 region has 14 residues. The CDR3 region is CASTGQPSSYEQYF. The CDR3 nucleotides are TGTGCCAGCACTGGACAACCTTCCTCCTACGAGCAGTACTTC.

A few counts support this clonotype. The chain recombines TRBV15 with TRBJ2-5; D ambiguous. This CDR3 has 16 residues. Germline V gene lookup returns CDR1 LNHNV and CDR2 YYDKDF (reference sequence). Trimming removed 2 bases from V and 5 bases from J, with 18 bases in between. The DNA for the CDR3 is TGTGCCACCAGCAGATCCGGACGACCTTGGTTGGAGACCCAGTACTTC. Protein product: CATSRSGRPWLETQYF.

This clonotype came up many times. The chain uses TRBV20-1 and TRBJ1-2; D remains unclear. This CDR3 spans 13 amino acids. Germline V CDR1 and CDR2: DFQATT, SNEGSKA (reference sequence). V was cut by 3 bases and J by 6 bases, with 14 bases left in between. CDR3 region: CSASNSGRDGYTF. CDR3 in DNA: TGCAGTGCTAGCAACAGTGGGCGGGATGGCTACACCTTC.